This passage covers 31 T cell receptor beta chains from one sample sequenced in a study of CD8 T cells in ankylosing spondylitis. TCRdb ran MiXCR on the 5' RACE reads and lists one entry per CDR3 protein. The sample lists 150,000 or so distinct CDR3 sequences, about a third seen once, with 4.5% to 6% in the top ten. The sample consisted of synovial fluid, either unsorted or a sorted T cell fraction (not recorded which). All receptors derive from a male donor with ankylosing spondylitis.

This rearrangement joins TRBV9 to TRBJ1-3, with D maybe TRBD1 (5 bases). The germline V gene encodes CDR1 SGDLS and CDR2 YYNGEE. The CDR3 covers 15 residues. V lost 0 bases to trimming and J lost 4 bases, with 11 bases between them. CDR3 amino acids: CASSVAQGKGNTIYF. The CDR3 DNA reads as TGTGCCAGCAGCGTAGCGCAGGGAAAGGGAAACACCATATATTTT.

The rearrangement joins TRBV29-1 to TRBJ2-7, with 9 bases matching TRBD1. The V gene end was trimmed by 6 bases and the J gene end by 2 bases; junction bases not matched to a gene: 5. Germline loops: CDR1 SQVTM, CDR2 ANQGSEA. CDR3 length: 13 residues. CDR3 DNA sequence: TGCAGCGTGTCCGGGACAGGGACCTACGAGCAGTACTTC. Its protein is CSVSGTGTYEQYF.

This clonotype was picked up many times. The gene calls are TRBV29-1 and TRBJ2-7; D not certain. The V end lost 4 bases, the J end lost 2 bases, and 9 bases lay between the germline ends. Germline CDR1 and CDR2: SQVTM and ANQGSEA. The CDR3 loop spans 12 amino acids. The CDR3 protein is CSVVVAPYEQYF. The CDR3 DNA reads as TGCAGCGTTGTGGTAGCCCCCTACGAGCAGTACTTC.

The V and J genes are TRBV21-1 and TRBJ1-5. TRBV21-1 is deemed a pseudogene. The CDR3 is 14 residues long. CDR3 DNA: TGTGCCAGCAGCAAAGATCTGAGGGAGCAGCCCCAGCATTTT. Protein: CASSKDLREQPQHF.

On this clonotype: Just one base apart from a much larger clone, this may be a read error. The gene calls are TRBV11-2 and TRBJ2-1; 9 bases align to TRBD1. CDR1 is SGHAT and CDR2 is FQNNGV in the germline V gene. The CDR3 consists of 16 residues. The CDR3 region is CVSSLTSGQGVNEQFF. The CDR3 DNA reads as TGTGTCAGCAGCTTGACCTCGGGACAGGGAGTCAATGAGCAGTTCTTC.

V is TRBV5-6 and J is TRBJ2-1; D might be TRBD2 (5 bases). Germline V gives CDR1 SGHDT, CDR2 YYEEEE. V lost 2 bases and J lost 1, with 7 bases in between. This CDR3 comprises 14 residues. DNA for the CDR3: TGTGCCAGCAGCTTTGGACTGTCCTACAATGAGCAGTTCTTC. This gives the protein CASSFGLSYNEQFF.

The CDR3 sequence is CASSFGQFSGNTIYF. CDR3 nucleotides: TGCGCCAGCAGCTTCGGACAGTTCTCTGGAAACACCATATATTTT. J is TRBJ1-3 and V is TRBV5-1, with D perhaps TRBD1 (6 bases). V dropped 2 bases and J dropped 0 bases, with 9 bases sitting between them. This CDR3 has 15 amino acids. Germline CDR1 SGHRS, CDR2 YFSETQ. The full variable domain, with the rest looked up from reference TRBV5-1 and TRBJ1-3, is KAGVTQTPRYLIKTRGQQVTLSCSPISGHRSVSWYQQTPGQGLQFLFEYFSETQRNKGNFPGRFSGRQFSNSRSEMNVSTLELGDSALYLCASSFGQFSGNTIYFGEGSWLTVV.

This chain connects TRBV12-3 or TRBV12-4 to TRBJ2-2, with TRBD1 as a possible D gene (6 bases). This CDR3 contains 13 residues. V was pared by 6 bases and J by 5 bases, with 10 bases between. The CDR3 DNA is TGTGCCAGCAGGGGGGCCTTTACCGGGGAGCTGTTTTTT. As protein: CASRGAFTGELFF.

In this sample, this clonotype turned up a few times. The rearrangement links TRBV3-1 to TRBJ2-7; D gene ambiguous. This CDR3 is built from 12 residues. Germline-derived CDR1 and CDR2 are LGHDT and YNNKEL (reference sequence). V lost 3 bases to trimming and J lost 0 bases, with 3 bases between them. CDR3 protein: CASSHLSYEQYF. In DNA, the CDR3 is TGTGCCAGCAGCCATCTCTCCTACGAGCAGTACTTC.

CDR3 amino acids: CASSTGQGANTYYQETQYF. DNA of the CDR3: TGTGCCAGCAGCACGGGACAGGGGGCGAATACCTATTACCAAGAGACCCAGTACTTC. The genes are TRBV5-6 and TRBJ2-5; TRBD1 matches 12 bases. The CDR3 has 19 amino acids. The germline gives CDR1 SGHDT, CDR2 YYEEEE. V trimming: 4 bases; J trimming: 0 bases; junction bases outside the gene matches: 13.

This sequence joins TRBV20-1 and TRBJ1-3; D is unresolved. This CDR3 contains 13 residues. CDR1 DFQATT and CDR2 SNEGSKA come from the germline V gene (reference sequence). Trimming took 4 bases from V and 4 from J, leaving 11 bases between them. The CDR3 spells CSATGVSGNTIYF. Written as DNA, the CDR3 is TGCAGTGCTACTGGGGTTTCAGGAAACACCATATATTTT.

The chain combines TRBV29-1 with TRBJ2-1; TRBD1 aligns across 7 bases. Germline CDR1 SQVTM, CDR2 ANQGSEA. The CDR3 extends over 14 amino acids. The V gene end was trimmed by 4 bases and the J gene end by 7 bases; junction bases not matched to a gene: 10. This chain's CDR3 is CSVGKTGVFNEQFF. CDR3 nucleotides: TGCAGCGTTGGAAAAACAGGGGTTTTTAATGAGCAGTTCTTC.

The chain has TRBV11-3 and TRBJ2-1; 8 nucleotides align to TRBD1. The CDR3 spans 14 residues. V was pared by 0 bases and J by 7 bases, with 2 bases of the junction left unmatched. CDR1 is SGHNT, CDR2 YENEEA, per germline. The CDR3: CASSLDRGRNEQFF. Here the CDR3 DNA reads TGTGCCAGCAGCTTAGACAGGGGGCGAAATGAGCAGTTCTTC.

V gene TRBV20-1 combines with J gene TRBJ2-4; the match to TRBD2 covers 10 bases. CDR1 DFQATT and CDR2 SNEGSKA come from the germline V gene (reference sequence). With V trimmed by 6 bases and J by 3 bases, 8 bases remained unmatched. The CDR3 is 15 residues long. CDR3 nucleotide sequence: TGCAGTGCCCTAGCGGGAGACGGCGTCAAAAACATTCAGTACTTC. It yields the protein CSALAGDGVKNIQYF.

This clonotype has ten or more counts. The rearrangement joins TRBV30 to TRBJ1-1, with TRBD1 identical over 7 bases. Germline V gene data show CDR1 as GTSNPN and CDR2 as SVGIG (reference sequence). The CDR3 runs to 13 residues. After removal of 3 bases from V and 4 bases from J, the junction contained 5 bases not matched to a gene. This chain's CDR3 is CAWRRQGLTEAFF. The CDR3 nucleotides are TGTGCCTGGAGAAGACAGGGCCTCACTGAAGCTTTCTTT.

The chain links TRBV5-6 to TRBJ2-3, with 8 bases identical to TRBD2. V lost 4 bases and J lost 3; bases outside the gene matches: 4. Germline CDR1 is SGHDT and CDR2 is YYEEEE. The CDR3 has 14 residues. The CDR3 DNA reads as TGTGCCAGCAGCCGTAGCGGGATAACAGATACGCAGTATTTT. This encodes CASSRSGITDTQYF.

This clonotype came up once. V is TRBV2 and J is TRBJ2-3, with 8 bases identical to TRBD2. V gave up 2 bases and J gave up 2 bases; unmatched junction bases: 6. CDR3 length: 16 amino acids. The germline gives CDR1 SNHLY, CDR2 FYNNEI. The CDR3 DNA reads TGTGCCAGCAGTGAACGGTTAGCGGGGACCACAGATACGCAGTATTTT. Its protein product is CASSERLAGTTDTQYF.

This chain joins TRBV29-1 and TRBJ2-1; 8 nucleotides match TRBD2. Germline V lookup: CDR1 SQVTM, CDR2 ANQGSEA. This CDR3 comprises 12 residues. V was pared by 7 bases and J by 9 bases, with 8 bases of the junction left unmatched. CDR3 protein: CSGRGGSVEQFF. In DNA form, the CDR3 reads TGCAGCGGACGGGGGGGATCGGTTGAGCAGTTCTTC.

This chain links TRBV7-9 with TRBJ2-7; 11 bases line up with TRBD1. Losses at the gene ends were 5 bases for V and 6 bases for J; bases not matched to a gene: 6. Looked up from germline, CDR1 is SEHNR and CDR2 is FQNEAQ (reference sequence). The CDR3 is 14 residues long. Written as DNA, the CDR3 is TGTGCCAGCAGCGCGGGACAGGGGGGATCCGAGCAGTACTTC. Its protein product is CASSAGQGGSEQYF.

J is TRBJ1-1 and V is TRBV6-1, with D tentatively TRBD1 (6 bases). Germline lookup yields CDR1 MNHNS and CDR2 SASEGT. The CDR3 contains 15 residues. Between the trimmed V and J ends, which lost 6 bases and 4 bases, there was a span of 18 bases. The DNA of the CDR3 is TGTGCCAGCAGGCAGGACAGCTTGTTAGCCACTGAAGCTTTCTTT. As protein: CASRQDSLLATEAFF.

The chain links TRBV20-1 to TRBJ2-5; D may be TRBD1 or TRBD2 (7 bases each). Deletions cut 2 bases from V and 4 bases from J, with 20 bases between. CDR1 is DFQATT and CDR2 is SNEGSKA in the germline V gene (reference sequence). This CDR3 comprises 16 residues. The CDR3 loop is CSARRGRRERGETQYF. CDR3 nucleotide sequence: TGCAGTGCTAGAAGGGGGCGGCGGGAGCGTGGAGAGACCCAGTACTTC.

The chain links TRBV9 to TRBJ1-2, with 7 nucleotides matching TRBD1. Germline V gene data show CDR1 as SGDLS and CDR2 as YYNGEE. CDR3 length: 15 amino acids. V gave up 0 bases and J gave up 8 bases; unmatched junction bases: 10. The CDR3 DNA sequence: TGTGCCAGCAGCGTAGGTCTTGACAGGGCTGCGGGCTACACCTTC. It yields the protein CASSVGLDRAAGYTF.

The chain is built from TRBV20-1 and TRBJ2-3; 8 bases map to TRBD2. The CDR3 loop spans 15 amino acids. Germline CDR1 DFQATT, CDR2 SNEGSKA (reference sequence). The V gene end was trimmed by 6 bases and the J gene end by 3 bases; junction bases not matched to a gene: 11. The CDR3 region has the DNA TGCAGTGCCCCCAACGGGGGGGCAGGGACAGATACGCAGTATTTT. This sequence encodes CSAPNGGAGTDTQYF.

The chain joins TRBV18 to TRBJ2-2; TRBD1 agrees at 11 bases. J gave up 7 bases and V 2 bases, and 6 bases lay outside the gene matches. Germline CDR1 and CDR2: KGHSH and LQKENI. CDR3 size: 16 residues. The CDR3 loop is CASSPTRTGGVGELFF. CDR3 bases: TGTGCCAGCTCACCAACCAGGACAGGGGGCGTCGGGGAGCTGTTTTTT. The full variable domain, in which reference TRBV18 and TRBJ2-2 provide the parts outside the CDR3, is NAGVMQNPRHLVRRRGQEARLRCSPMKGHSHVYWYRQLPEEGLKFMVYLQKENIIDESGMPKERFSAEFPKEGPSILRIQQVVRGDSAAYFCASSPTRTGGVGELFFGEGSRLTVL.

This clonotype appeared a few times. J is TRBJ1-5 and V is TRBV7-2; perhaps TRBD1 as D (5 bases). This CDR3 region has 14 residues. Germline CDR1 and CDR2: SGHTA and FQGNSA. The V and J ends lost 7 bases and 3 bases respectively, with 13 bases between them. The CDR3 bases are TGTGCCAGCACCATTGGGGGGTACAATCAGCCCCAGCATTTT. Its protein is CASTIGGYNQPQHF.

This clonotype was seen at least ten times. The gene calls are TRBV12-3 or TRBV12-4 and TRBJ2-5, with TRBD2 as a possible D gene (6 bases). Trimming pared 4 bases from V and 5 bases from J, leaving 8 bases between. This CDR3 has 12 residues. This chain's CDR3 is CASSSGEETQYF. CDR3 in DNA: TGTGCCAGCAGTTCGGGGGAGGAGACCCAGTACTTC.

This clonotype is medium-sized. The V and J genes are TRBV11-2 and TRBJ2-7; D is perhaps TRBD1 or TRBD2 (6 bases each). The CDR3 is 15 amino acids. Germline V gene sequence: CDR1 SGHAT, CDR2 FQNNGV. Trimming removed 4 bases from V and 2 bases from J, with 15 bases in between. CDR3 residues: CASSSPGAQPYEQYF. DNA for the CDR3: TGTGCCAGCAGCTCACCGGGGGCACAACCCTACGAGCAGTACTTC.

This clonotype was seen only once. This chain joins TRBV12-3 or TRBV12-4 and TRBJ2-3; no clear D gene. Trimming cost V 4 bases and J 1 base, with 9 bases left between them. The CDR3 covers 14 residues. The CDR3 spells CASSSCGGTDTQYF. CDR3 bases: TGTGCCAGCAGTTCCTGCGGTGGCACAGATACGCAGTATTTT.

This clonotype was detected many times. The rearrangement links TRBV29-1 to TRBJ2-1, with TRBD2 matching 7 bases. Germline V gives CDR1 SQVTM, CDR2 ANQGSEA. The V gene end was trimmed by 7 bases and the J gene end by 11 bases; junction bases not matched to a gene: 8. The CDR3 is made up of 11 amino acids. CDR3 region: CSAVTGGKQFF. In nucleotides, the CDR3 is TGCAGCGCTGTGACGGGGGGTAAGCAGTTCTTC.

This clonotype was counted only a few times. This CDR3 reads CASSLWPADYEQYF. The DNA of the CDR3 is TGTGCCAGCAGCTTATGGCCAGCTGACTACGAGCAGTACTTC. The V and J genes are TRBV7-9 and TRBJ2-7, with no clear D. This CDR3 is built from 14 residues. V was trimmed by 2 bases and J by 3 bases, leaving 11 bases between them. Germline values: CDR1 SEHNR, CDR2 FQNEAQ (reference sequence).

A single count supports this clonotype. This chain uses TRBV20-1 with TRBJ2-2; D call uncertain. Germline assignment: CDR1 DFQATT and CDR2 SNEGSKA (reference sequence). This CDR3 is built from 13 residues. The V and J ends lost 3 bases and 5 bases respectively, with 10 bases between them. The CDR3 region is CSARAKVTGELFF. The CDR3 DNA follows: TGCAGTGCTAGGGCCAAAGTAACCGGGGAGCTGTTTTTT.